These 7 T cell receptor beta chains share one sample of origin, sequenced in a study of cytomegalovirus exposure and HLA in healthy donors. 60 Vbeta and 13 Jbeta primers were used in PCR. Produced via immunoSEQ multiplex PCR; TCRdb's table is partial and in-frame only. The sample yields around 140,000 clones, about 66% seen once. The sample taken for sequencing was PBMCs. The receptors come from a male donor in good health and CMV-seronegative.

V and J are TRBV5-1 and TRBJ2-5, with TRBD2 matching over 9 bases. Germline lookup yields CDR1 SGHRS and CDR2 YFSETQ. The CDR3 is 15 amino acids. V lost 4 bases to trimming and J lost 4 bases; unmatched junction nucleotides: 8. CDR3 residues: CASSRLAGEVETQYF. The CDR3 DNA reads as TGCGCCAGCAGCCGTTTAGCGGGGGAGGTAGAGACCCAGTACTTC.

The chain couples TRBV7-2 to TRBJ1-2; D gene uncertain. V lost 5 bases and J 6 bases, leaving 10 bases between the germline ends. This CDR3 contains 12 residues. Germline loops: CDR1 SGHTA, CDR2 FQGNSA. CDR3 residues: CASSTQLDGYTF. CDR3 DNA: TGTGCCAGCAGCACCCAACTAGATGGCTACACCTTC. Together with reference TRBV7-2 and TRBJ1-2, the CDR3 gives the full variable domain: GAGVSQSPSNKVTEKGKDVELRCDPISGHTALYWYRQSLGQGLEFLIYFQGNSAPDKSGLPSDRFSAERTGGSVSTLTIQRTQQEDSAVYLCASSTQLDGYTFGSGTRLTVV.

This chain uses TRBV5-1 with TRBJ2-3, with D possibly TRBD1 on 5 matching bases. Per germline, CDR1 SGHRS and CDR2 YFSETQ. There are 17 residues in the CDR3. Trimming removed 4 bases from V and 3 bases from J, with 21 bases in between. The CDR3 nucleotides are TGCGCCAGCAGCCCTGGAGACAGCTTTACTGTTACAGATACGCAGTATTTT. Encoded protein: CASSPGDSFTVTDTQYF.

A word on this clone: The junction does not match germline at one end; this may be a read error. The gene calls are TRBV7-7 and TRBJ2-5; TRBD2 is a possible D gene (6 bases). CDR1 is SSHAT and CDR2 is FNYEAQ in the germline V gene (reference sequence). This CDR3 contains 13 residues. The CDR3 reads CASSLDRGETQYF. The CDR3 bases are TGTGCTAGCAGCTTAGACCGGGGGGAGACCCAGTACTTC.

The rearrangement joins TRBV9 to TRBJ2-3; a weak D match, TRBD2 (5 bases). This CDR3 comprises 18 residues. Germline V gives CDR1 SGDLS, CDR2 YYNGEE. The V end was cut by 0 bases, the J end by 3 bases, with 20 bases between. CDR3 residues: CASSVAGFGRGRTDTQYF. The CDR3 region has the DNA TGTGCCAGCAGCGTAGCGGGGTTTGGACGCGGCCGAACAGATACGCAGTATTTT.

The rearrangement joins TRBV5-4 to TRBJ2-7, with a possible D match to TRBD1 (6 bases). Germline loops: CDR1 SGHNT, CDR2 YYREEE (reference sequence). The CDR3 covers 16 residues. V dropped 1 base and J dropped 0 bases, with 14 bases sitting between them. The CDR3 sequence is CASSLRGRGFSYEQYF. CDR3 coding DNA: TGTGCCAGCAGCTTGAGGGGCAGGGGCTTCTCCTACGAGCAGTACTTC.

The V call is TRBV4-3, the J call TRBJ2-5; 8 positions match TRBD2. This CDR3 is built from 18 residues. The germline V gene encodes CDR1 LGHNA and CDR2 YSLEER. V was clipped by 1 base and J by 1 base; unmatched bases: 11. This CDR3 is CASSQGSGRGGFQETQYF. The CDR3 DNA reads TGCGCCAGCAGCCAAGGGTCTGGCCGCGGGGGGTTCCAAGAGACCCAGTACTTC.